A single sample is the source of the 5 T cell receptor beta chains below, sequenced in a study of Ad26.COV2.S vaccination and SARS-CoV-2 variants. Profiled with immunoSEQ multiplex PCR; TCRdb holds only in-frame clones, not every one. The sample has more than 120,000 clones, roughly 89% seen once. The specimen was peripheral blood, collected after recovery from COVID-19. The receptors stem from a human donor who had recovered from COVID-19.

The chain has TRBV3-1 (or the pseudogene TRBV3-2) and TRBJ1-4, with D unresolved. The V end lost 4 bases, the J end lost 5 bases, and 11 bases lay between the germline ends. Looked up from germline, CDR1 is LGHDT and CDR2 is YNNKEL (reference sequence). This CDR3 region has 14 residues. CDR3 sequence reads: CASSLISVNEKLFF. CDR3 DNA sequence: TGTGCCAGCAGCCTTATCAGTGTGAATGAAAAACTGTTTTTT.

The chain recombines TRBV3-1 (or the pseudogene TRBV3-2) with TRBJ2-5; TRBD1 matches 11 bases. This CDR3 is 18 amino acids long. Germline V gene sequence: CDR1 LGHDT, CDR2 YNNKEL (reference sequence). V lost 0 bases and J lost 2; bases outside the gene matches: 8. The CDR3 sequence is CASSQDGQGARLQETQYF. CDR3 nucleotide sequence: TGTGCCAGCAGCCAAGATGGACAGGGGGCGAGGCTACAAGAGACCCAGTACTTC.

The gene calls are TRBV27 and TRBJ1-6; 7 bases map to TRBD1. The germline V gene has CDR1 MNHEY and CDR2 SMNVEV (reference sequence). Trimming at V came to 7 bases and at J to 7 bases, leaving 7 bases not matched to a gene. This CDR3 region has 14 residues. CDR3 in DNA: TGTGCCAGCACGAAAGACAGGGCAAATTCACCCCTCCACTTT. This encodes CASTKDRANSPLHF.

The chain couples TRBV6-1 to TRBJ2-5; TRBD1 might be the D (5 bases). The CDR3 runs 13 residues. Germline V gene data show CDR1 as MNHNS and CDR2 as SASEGT. Trimming shortened V by 3 bases and J by 5 bases, and 10 bases separated the two germline ends. The CDR3 DNA is TGTGCCAGCAGTGACAGGGATGGGGAGACCCAGTACTTC. It encodes CASSDRDGETQYF.

This chain uses TRBV30 with TRBJ1-4; D is uncertain. Per the germline V gene, CDR1 is GTSNPN and CDR2 is SVGIG (reference sequence). The CDR3 has 14 residues. V shed 1 base and J shed 0 bases, with 6 bases lying between them. CDR3 nucleotide sequence: TGTGCCTGGAGTGCATTTGCAACTAATGAAAAACTGTTTTTT. Protein sequence: CAWSAFATNEKLFF.